This T cell receptor beta chain emerged from a study of cytomegalovirus exposure and HLA in healthy donors. Study outcomes and limitations: TCR beta V segments were, for the most part, productive about 87% or about 30% of the time in an earlier analysis. Later on, an analysis showed TCR association rates differing by HLA locus, with DRB1 the most and HLA-C the fewest.

Germline loops: CDR1 MGHRA, CDR2 YSYEKL. This CDR3 is 15 amino acids long. V was cut by 1 base and J by 2 bases, with 11 bases left in between. Concerning this clone: Its antigen is unknown.

The PCR had 60 Vbeta and 13 Jbeta primers. Methods used by the authors: The count from a later analysis was tens of millions of unique TCR beta chains, 9 million to 12 million of them shared. Clones were sequenced by immunoSEQ multiplex PCR, and TCRdb holds only the in-frame ones, with some missing. Clonal size and the V and J genes are those of that table, whereas D and trimming came from the DNA. Of approximately 75,000 clones in the sample, about 73% are singletons; the top ten hold over 8.5%. Donors counted as nominally healthy when sampled, yet unrecorded immune exposures were likely. The source is a woman aged 55-70 years in good health and CMV-seropositive. The sample consisted of PBMCs. V gene TRBV4-1 combines with J gene TRBJ1-1; D ambiguous. CDR3 in DNA: TGCGCCAGCAGCCAAGGCAATGAGCACAACACTGAAGCTTTCTTT. This codes for CASSQGNEHNTEAFF.